Listed here are 3 T cell receptor beta chains from one sample, sequenced in a study of HIV-infected patients and healthy controls. About 480 ng RNA was reverse transcribed with alpha and beta constant-region primers. Each of the alpha and beta chains got its own library through chain-specific third strand synthesis with indices. MiXCR, applied by TCRdb to the 5' RACE reads, yields one record per CDR3 protein. The sample carries 18,000 or so distinct CDR3 sequences, approximately 9.5% recorded once. The repertoire came from unfractionated whole blood and reflected all unsorted peripheral T cells. Sequencing was performed on blood. The receptor set was obtained from an adult in good health.

A few counts support this clonotype. The chain couples TRBV5-8 to TRBJ1-2, with D perhaps matching TRBD1 (5 bases). Germline V gene data show CDR1 as SGHTS and CDR2 as YDEGEE. The CDR3 consists of 14 residues. Trimming shortened V by 0 bases and J by 6 bases, and 12 bases separated the two germline ends. CDR3 nucleotide sequence: TGTGCCAGCAGCTTGGGGGCAGGGAGACATGGCTACACCTTC. This codes for CASSLGAGRHGYTF.

This clonotype appeared many times. The chain is built from TRBV19 and TRBJ1-1; TRBD1 is a possible D gene (6 bases). The CDR3 has 16 amino acids. CDR1 is LNHDA and CDR2 is SQIVND in the germline V gene (reference sequence). The V gene lost 7 bases and the J gene lost 0 bases, with 18 bases spanning the gap. The CDR3, as DNA: TGTGCCAGTAACGACGGTGGGGGCACCTTGAACACTGAAGCTTTCTTT. It is translated as CASNDGGGTLNTEAFF.

This clonotype was counted many times. The chain has TRBV29-1 and TRBJ2-1; D is ambiguous. Trimming took off 3 bases at V and 6 bases at J, with 6 bases between the two ends. There are 11 residues in the CDR3. Germline V gene data show CDR1 as SQVTM and CDR2 as ANQGSEA. CDR3 in DNA: TGCAGCGTTGACAGGCCCAATGAGCAGTTCTTC. Its protein product is CSVDRPNEQFF.